The 11 T cell receptor beta chains given below trace back to one sample, sequenced in a study of blood T cell repertoires in COVID-19. The protocol was immunoSEQ multiplex PCR, while the TCRdb copy is restricted to in-frame clones and leaves out a portion. The sample has around 250,000 clones, more than 75% seen once. Material: peripheral blood. The receptors come from a woman in her sixties or seventies who had recovered from COVID-19.

A few counts support this clone. The chain employs TRBV4-1 and TRBJ2-7, with D perhaps TRBD1 (5 bases). Germline CDR1 and CDR2: MGHRA and YSYEKL. The CDR3 contains 14 residues. Trimming removed 0 bases at V and 6 bases at J, with 12 bases between. CDR3 region: CASSQDRVLGEQYF. The CDR3 DNA reads TGCGCCAGCAGCCAAGACAGGGTCCTAGGCGAGCAGTACTTC.

The chain has TRBV5-4 and TRBJ2-1, with D perhaps matching TRBD2 (5 bases). V lost 4 bases and J 1 base, leaving 12 bases between the germline ends. CDR1 and CDR2 from the germline V gene are SGHNT and YYREEE (reference sequence). This CDR3 is built from 15 residues. CDR3 bases: TGTGCCAGCAGCCGGGAAATAGTTTCCTACAATGAGCAGTTCTTC. It translates to CASSREIVSYNEQFF.

The rearrangement uses TRBV27 and TRBJ1-2; D is unclear. The CDR3 has 15 amino acids. Germline V gives CDR1 MNHEY, CDR2 SMNVEV (reference sequence). Trimming removed 5 bases from V and 7 bases from J, with 20 bases in between. CDR3 coding DNA: TGTGCCAGCAGTCCGCGGGCCGTGTCTTGGGTTGGCTACACCTTC. This translates into CASSPRAVSWVGYTF.

There are a few counts of this clone. V gene TRBV28 combines with J gene TRBJ1-5; D is unclear. Germline CDR1 and CDR2: MDHEN and SYDVKM. The CDR3 totals 10 residues. Trimming left V 3 bases short and J 11 bases short, with 5 bases between. CDR3: CASSFEAQHF. CDR3 sequence (DNA): TGTGCCAGCAGTTTCGAGGCCCAGCATTTT.

J is TRBJ2-1 and V is TRBV7-9; D possibly corresponds to TRBD2 (6 bases). V was clipped by 5 bases and J by 5 bases, with 13 bases between them. The CDR3 has 14 residues. Germline assignment: CDR1 SEHNR and CDR2 FQNEAQ (reference sequence). This CDR3 is CASSRGRDHNEQFF. CDR3 nucleotides: TGTGCCAGCAGCCGAGGGCGGGACCACAATGAGCAGTTCTTC.

V and J are TRBV11-2 and TRBJ2-1; 10 positions agree with TRBD2. Germline CDR1 SGHAT, CDR2 FQNNGV. The V segment lost 5 bases and the J segment 7 bases; nucleotides outside the gene matches: 11. CDR3 size: 16 residues. As DNA, the CDR3 is TGTGCCAGCAGCACGAGACTAGCGGGTTACTTAAATGAGCAGTTCTTC. Amino acid sequence: CASSTRLAGYLNEQFF.

The chain carries TRBV6-2 or TRBV6-3 and TRBJ2-7, with 8 bases lining up with TRBD2. The CDR3 has 16 residues. Per the germline V gene, CDR1 is MNHEY and CDR2 is SVGEGT. V lost 6 bases to trimming and J lost 2 bases; unmatched junction nucleotides: 12. CDR3 residues: CASSRLISGAPYEQYF. The DNA of the CDR3 is TGTGCCAGCAGCCGTTTGATTAGCGGGGCCCCCTACGAGCAGTACTTC.

The chain combines TRBV29-1 with TRBJ2-7; D call uncertain. The germline CDR1 and CDR2 sequences are SQVTM and ANQGSEA. The CDR3 loop spans 12 amino acids. The germline V and J ends were trimmed by 5 bases and 4 bases, with 12 bases remaining between them. The CDR3 spells CSVQRLGYEQYF. Here the CDR3 DNA reads TGCAGCGTTCAGCGACTGGGTTACGAGCAGTACTTC.

The CDR3: CASSQGPGTGKGQYEKLFF. The CDR3, as DNA: TGCGCCAGCAGCCAAGGTCCCGGGACAGGGAAGGGTCAATACGAAAAACTGTTTTTT. The chain recombines TRBV4-3 with TRBJ1-4, with TRBD1 matching over 9 bases. Trimming removed 1 base from V and 8 bases from J; junction bases left unmatched: 17. CDR3 length equals 19 residues. Germline V lookup: CDR1 LGHNA, CDR2 YSLEER.

The chain couples TRBV24-1 to TRBJ2-1; 8 bases line up with TRBD1. The length of the CDR3 is 15 residues. The ends lost 1 base at V and 8 bases at J; junction bases unmatched: 6. Looked up from germline, CDR1 is KGHDR and CDR2 is SFDVKD. CDR3: CATSDLRDRSDEQFF. Here the CDR3 DNA reads TGTGCCACCAGTGATTTAAGGGACAGGTCTGATGAGCAGTTCTTC.

This rearrangement joins TRBV4-3 to TRBJ1-5; D may be TRBD1 (6 bases). Germline CDR1 and CDR2: LGHNA and YSLEER. V was shortened by 4 bases and J by 9 bases, with 16 bases between the two germline ends. The CDR3 has 14 amino acids. CDR3 nucleotides: TGCGCCAGCAGCCGCCTTACAGGGATCGGGCCCCAGCATTTT. It translates to CASSRLTGIGPQHF.